The 25 T cell receptor beta chains below all came from one sample that was sequenced in a study of neoadjuvant anti-PD-1 for oral cavity cancer. This table comes from immunoSEQ multiplex PCR, and its TCRdb copy is limited to in-frame clones, with some not included. Among just under 70,000 clones, about 85% were seen once, and the ten largest hold around 3.7%. Time point specified: after neoadjuvant nivolumab, at surgical resection. The material was PBMCs, obtained after nivolumab (anti-PD-1) treatment. These receptors all come from a person aged 40 to 85 with oral cavity squamous cell carcinoma.

The rearrangement uses TRBV7-2 and TRBJ2-7; possible D gene TRBD2, 6 bases. This CDR3 is built from 14 residues. The germline CDR1 and CDR2 sequences are SGHTA and FQGNSA. The V end was cut by 0 bases, the J end by 2 bases, with 8 bases between. In nucleotides, the CDR3 is TGTGCCAGCAGCTTAGCCGCGGGACCCTACGAGCAGTACTTC. The encoded protein is CASSLAAGPYEQYF. Based on the CDR3 plus reference TRBV7-2 and TRBJ2-7, the full variable domain is GAGVSQSPSNKVTEKGKDVELRCDPISGHTALYWYRQSLGQGLEFLIYFQGNSAPDKSGLPSDRFSAERTGGSVSTLTIQRTQQEDSAVYLCASSLAAGPYEQYFGPGTRLTVT.

The CDR3 region has the DNA TGCGCCAGCAGTTTTCCAGGGAGCACTGAAGCTTTCTTT. Its protein product is CASSFPGSTEAFF. The chain employs TRBV10-1 and TRBJ1-1, with D possibly matching TRBD1 (5 bases). The CDR3 totals 13 residues. Germline values: CDR1 WNHNN, CDR2 SYGVQD (reference sequence). Trimming removed 5 bases from V and 4 bases from J, with 11 bases in between.

The chain carries TRBV19 and TRBJ1-1, with 9 bases that match TRBD1. The CDR3 length is 16 residues. Trimming removed 1 base from V and 4 bases from J; junction bases left unmatched: 7. The V gene's germline CDR1 is LNHDA and CDR2 SQIVND (reference sequence). CDR3 nucleotides: TGTGCCAGTAGTATAGTTTTGGGACAGGGTGGCACTGAAGCTTTCTTT. This encodes CASSIVLGQGGTEAFF.

J is TRBJ2-7 and V is TRBV29-1; 8 nucleotides line up with TRBD2. This CDR3 region has 14 residues. Germline assignment: CDR1 SQVTM and CDR2 ANQGSEA. Trimming at V came to 2 bases and at J to 1 base, leaving 4 bases not matched to a gene. The CDR3 here is CSVELSGKSYEQYF. Written as DNA, the CDR3 is TGCAGCGTTGAACTTAGCGGGAAATCCTACGAGCAGTACTTC.

V usage is TRBV7-2 and J usage is TRBJ2-1; 8 positions agree with TRBD2. V gave up 0 bases and J gave up 3 bases; unmatched junction bases: 1. CDR3 length: 15 amino acids. CDR1 is SGHTA and CDR2 is FQGNSA in the germline V gene. The CDR3: CASSLASGNYNEQFF. CDR3 DNA sequence: TGTGCCAGCAGCTTAGCTAGCGGGAACTACAATGAGCAGTTCTTC.

The chain combines TRBV10-1 with TRBJ2-7; 9 bases line up with TRBD2. This CDR3 has 14 amino acids. Germline V gives CDR1 WNHNN, CDR2 SYGVQD (reference sequence). V was clipped by 2 bases and J by 5 bases; unmatched bases: 4. In DNA, the CDR3 is TGCGCCAGCAGTGAGAGGCTAGCGGGACACGAGCAGTACTTC. Residues: CASSERLAGHEQYF.

The J gene is TRBJ1-5, the V gene TRBV5-6; TRBD1 aligns across 8 bases. Germline-derived CDR1 and CDR2 are SGHDT and YYEEEE. This CDR3 is 14 amino acids long. Trimming removed 2 bases from V and 7 bases from J; junction bases left unmatched: 5. The CDR3 loop is CASSFGQGSQPQHF. Here the CDR3 DNA reads TGTGCCAGCAGCTTCGGACAGGGCTCCCAGCCCCAGCATTTT.

This clone showed up just once. This chain connects TRBV15 to TRBJ1-5; 8 bases agree with TRBD1. Germline V CDR1 and CDR2: LNHNV, YYDKDF (reference sequence). CDR3 length: 15 amino acids. J gave up 7 bases and V 3 bases, and 8 bases lay outside the gene matches. Written as DNA, the CDR3 is TGTGCCACCAGCAGCGCTACAGGGGGTGGACAGCCCCAGCATTTT. Translation gives CATSSATGGGQPQHF.

The V and J genes are TRBV6-6 and TRBJ1-3; D possibly corresponds to TRBD1 (5 bases). The CDR3 consists of 16 residues. Trimming stripped 11 bases from V and 0 bases from J, with 20 bases between. Germline lookup yields CDR1 MNHNY and CDR2 SVGAGI (reference sequence). The CDR3 DNA follows: TGTGCCGGTTCCCGACAGCCGTTCTCCTCTGGAAACACCATATATTTT. Translation gives CAGSRQPFSSGNTIYF.

This rearrangement joins TRBV11-2 to TRBJ2-5; D may match TRBD1 or TRBD2 (5 bases each). Germline V gene lookup returns CDR1 SGHAT and CDR2 FQNNGV. This CDR3 is 16 amino acids long. V was trimmed by 1 base and J by 0 bases, leaving 12 bases between them. The CDR3 DNA reads TGTGCCAGCAGCTTAGGGGGGACGAGGGACCAAGAGACCCAGTACTTC. This translates into CASSLGGTRDQETQYF. The full variable domain, rest sourced from reference TRBV11-2 and TRBJ2-5, is EAGVAQSPRYKIIEKRQSVAFWCNPISGHATLYWYQQILGQGPKLLIQFQNNGVVDDSQLPKDRFSAERLKGVDSTLKIQPAKLEDSAVYLCASSLGGTRDQETQYFGPGTRLLVL.

The chain combines TRBV7-2 with TRBJ2-4, with no clear D. The CDR3 is 14 residues long. V was shortened by 5 bases and J by 9 bases, with 17 bases between the two germline ends. Germline values: CDR1 SGHTA, CDR2 FQGNSA. The CDR3 coding sequence is TGTGCCAGCAGCCCACTTCGCTCCGGCGGCATTCAGTACTTC. It translates to CASSPLRSGGIQYF.

This chain connects TRBV2 to TRBJ2-7; D gene ambiguous. The CDR3 is 13 amino acids. From germline, CDR1 is SNHLY and CDR2 FYNNEI. Trimming shortened V by 6 bases and J by 3 bases, and 12 bases separated the two germline ends. CDR3 nucleotides: TGTGCCAGCAGGTGGAGATCAGGCTACGAGCAGTACTTC. Its translation is CASRWRSGYEQYF.

The chain employs TRBV10-3 and TRBJ2-7; 11 nucleotides match TRBD1. The trim removed 10 bases at V and 4 bases at J, leaving 6 bases unmatched. The CDR3 is 13 residues long. Germline loops: CDR1 ENHRY, CDR2 SYGVKD. CDR3 sequence: CATGQGASYEQYF. The CDR3 DNA reads as TGTGCCACAGGACAGGGGGCATCTTACGAGCAGTACTTC.

This clone showed up just once. The V call is TRBV9, the J call TRBJ2-1; the match to TRBD1 covers 10 bases. Germline assignment: CDR1 SGDLS and CDR2 YYNGEE. CDR3 length: 15 residues. The V and J ends lost 3 bases and 5 bases, in that order; junction bases with no gene match: 5. DNA of the CDR3: TGTGCCAGCAGCGGAACCGGGACAGGGGACAATGAGCAGTTCTTC. It yields the protein CASSGTGTGDNEQFF.

The chain is built from TRBV7-9 and TRBJ1-2; 11 bases fit TRBD1. With V trimmed by 6 bases and J by 10 bases, 10 bases remained unmatched. The length of the CDR3 is 14 residues. Germline assignment: CDR1 SEHNR and CDR2 FQNEAQ (reference sequence). In DNA, the CDR3 is TGTGCCAGCAGTATAGGCGTGGGACAGGGGGACTACACCTTC. As protein: CASSIGVGQGDYTF.

This chain connects TRBV29-1 to TRBJ2-5; D gene unclear. Germline V gene sequence: CDR1 SQVTM, CDR2 ANQGSEA. Trimming shortened V by 3 bases and J by 3 bases, and 8 bases separated the two germline ends. The CDR3 spans 12 residues. CDR3 coding DNA: TGCAGCGTTGAGGGAAATGAAGAGACCCAGTACTTC. It translates to CSVEGNEETQYF. Filled out from reference TRBV29-1 and TRBJ2-5, the complete variable domain reads SAVISQKPSRDICQRGTSLTIQCQVDSQVTMMFWYRQQPGQSLTLIATANQGSEATYESGFVIDKFPISRPNLTFSTLTVSNMSPEDSSIYLCSVEGNEETQYFGPGTRLLVL.

This clone showed up just once. The chain recombines TRBV2 with TRBJ2-2; 10 positions agree with TRBD1. The V gene's germline CDR1 is SNHLY and CDR2 FYNNEI. CDR3 length: 15 amino acids. V dropped 7 bases and J dropped 3; count of bases not matched to a gene: 5. CDR3 loop: CASNPTGGYTGELFF. Here the CDR3 DNA reads TGTGCCAGCAACCCGACAGGGGGCTACACCGGGGAGCTGTTTTTT.

The chain recombines TRBV19 with TRBJ1-1, with TRBD1 matching 9 bases. Per germline, CDR1 LNHDA and CDR2 SQIVND (reference sequence). With V trimmed by 6 bases and J by 2 bases, 4 bases remained unmatched. CDR3 size: 14 residues. The CDR3 here is CASRTGGINTEAFF. The CDR3 DNA reads as TGTGCCAGTAGGACAGGGGGTATAAACACTGAAGCTTTCTTT. The variable domain in full, with the rest retrieved from reference TRBV19 and TRBJ1-1, is DGGITQSPKYLFRKEGQNVTLSCEQNLNHDAMYWYRQDPGQGLRLIYYSQIVNDFQKGDIAEGYSVSREKKESFPLTVTSAQKNPTAFYLCASRTGGINTEAFFGQGTRLTVV.

The chain recombines TRBV6-5 with TRBJ1-1; possibly TRBD1 for D (5 bases). Per germline, CDR1 MNHEY and CDR2 SVGAGI. Trimming removed 5 bases from V and 2 bases from J, with 9 bases in between. The CDR3 totals 13 residues. The CDR3, as DNA: TGTGCCAGCAGTGACCGGGACAACACTGAAGCTTTCTTT. This translates into CASSDRDNTEAFF.

This chain uses TRBV6-5 with TRBJ1-2; 8 positions match TRBD1. CDR1 is MNHEY, CDR2 SVGAGI, per germline. With 6 bases clipped from V and 4 bases from J, the junction kept 7 bases outside the gene matches. This CDR3 comprises 14 residues. The CDR3, as DNA: TGTGCCAGCAGACCTTCAGGGGGCCGCTATGGCTACACCTTC. As protein: CASRPSGGRYGYTF.

CDR3 sequence: CASTGGWVSGANVLTF. In nucleotides, the CDR3 is TGTGCCAGTACTGGGGGATGGGTATCTGGGGCCAACGTCCTGACTTTC. This chain connects TRBV19 to TRBJ2-6; either TRBD1 or TRBD2 may supply D (5 bases each). Trimming took off 7 bases at V and 1 base at J, with 14 bases between the two ends. Germline-derived CDR1 and CDR2 are LNHDA and SQIVND (reference sequence). The CDR3 extends over 16 amino acids.

This clone appeared a single time. The chain combines TRBV7-2 with TRBJ2-6; 13 bases are shared with TRBD2. Germline loops: CDR1 SGHTA, CDR2 FQGNSA. V trimming: 4 bases; J trimming: 4 bases; junction bases outside the gene matches: 7. There are 18 residues in the CDR3. The CDR3 nucleotides are TGTGCCAGCAGCTCCGGACTAGCGGGAGTATCCGGGGCCAACGTCCTGACTTTC. Translating it yields CASSSGLAGVSGANVLTF. The full variable domain, its missing parts supplied by reference TRBV7-2 and TRBJ2-6, is GAGVSQSPSNKVTEKGKDVELRCDPISGHTALYWYRQSLGQGLEFLIYFQGNSAPDKSGLPSDRFSAERTGGSVSTLTIQRTQQEDSAVYLCASSSGLAGVSGANVLTFGAGSRLTVL.

The chain links TRBV28 to TRBJ2-7; TRBD2 is a possible D gene (6 bases). The germline V and J ends were trimmed by 3 bases and 0 bases, with 15 bases remaining between them. Germline V gives CDR1 MDHEN, CDR2 SYDVKM. The CDR3 consists of 16 residues. The CDR3 loop is CASSFGTGKGSYEQYF. CDR3 nucleotides: TGTGCCAGCAGTTTTGGGACTGGGAAAGGCTCCTACGAGCAGTACTTC.

The V gene is TRBV7-9, the J gene TRBJ2-7, with 9 nucleotides matching TRBD1. V lost 5 bases, J lost 2 bases, and 4 bases stayed unmatched. The CDR3 loop spans 14 amino acids. Looked up from germline, CDR1 is SEHNR and CDR2 is FQNEAQ (reference sequence). CDR3 amino acids: CASSLGTGPYEQYF. The CDR3 nucleotides are TGTGCCAGCAGCCTTGGGACAGGGCCCTACGAGCAGTACTTC.

The chain employs TRBV5-8 and TRBJ2-7; D might be TRBD1 or TRBD2, each matching 5 bases. Germline values: CDR1 SGHTS, CDR2 YDEGEE. Trimming shortened V by 0 bases and J by 4 bases, and 17 bases separated the two germline ends. The CDR3 covers 16 residues. The DNA of the CDR3 is TGTGCCAGCAGCTTGGTGGGGACCAATGTGGGTTACGAGCAGTACTTC. Translation: CASSLVGTNVGYEQYF.